What follows describes a single TCR beta chain. Antigen unknown. This specimen comes from a study of vaccination and CD4 T cells after COVID-19. Study-level background: Two of the convalescents were Hispanic, and convalescents were six males and four females. Overlapping SARS-CoV-2, HCoV-NL63, HCoV-OC43 and HCoV-229E spike peptides stimulated the cells.

This CDR3 is 14 amino acids long. Trimming pared 4 bases from V and 4 bases from J, leaving 15 bases between. The V gene's germline CDR1 is SGHKS and CDR2 YYEKEE (reference sequence). Sequencing of the DNA from cultured CD4+ T cells was carried out with the Oncomine TCR Beta short-read assay. Using the QIAamp micro DNA kit, genomic DNA was extracted from the CD4+ T cells that had been cultured. TCRdb re-analysed the PCR reads in MiXCR, keeping a single row per CDR3 protein. Here the sample spans about 14,000 distinct CDR3 sequences, around 40% being singletons. Specified treatment: roughly nine-day PBMC culture with coronavirus spike peptide pools or control peptides (ViraFEST assay).

The V and J genes are TRBV5-5 and TRBJ2-7, with D perhaps matching TRBD1 or TRBD2 (8 bases each). The sequenced material came from cultured CD4+ T cells from blood. The receptor was derived from a human donor with COVID-19. The CDR3, as DNA: TGTGCCAGCAGCCGGGAGGGACAGGTATACGAGCAGTACTTC. Translating it yields CASSREGQVYEQYF.